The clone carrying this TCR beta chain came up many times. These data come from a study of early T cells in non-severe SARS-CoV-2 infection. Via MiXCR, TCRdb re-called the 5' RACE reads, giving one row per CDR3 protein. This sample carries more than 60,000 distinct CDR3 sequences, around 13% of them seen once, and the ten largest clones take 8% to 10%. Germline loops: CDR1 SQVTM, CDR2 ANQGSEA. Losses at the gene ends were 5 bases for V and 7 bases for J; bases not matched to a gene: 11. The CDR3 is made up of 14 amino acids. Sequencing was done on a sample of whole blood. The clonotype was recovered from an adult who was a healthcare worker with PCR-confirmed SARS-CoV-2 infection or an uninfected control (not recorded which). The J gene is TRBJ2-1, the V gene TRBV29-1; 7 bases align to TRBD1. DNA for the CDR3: TGCAGCGTTCTGTCTCGAGGGGGCTTGAATGAGCAGTTCTTC. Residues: CSVLSRGGLNEQFF.